Below are 32 T cell receptor beta chains sequenced from a single sample in a study of T cells in Graves' hyperthyroidism and ophthalmopathy. Amplification of TCR beta CDR3 regions was performed using RNA transcripts as template. The TCR CDR3 first-round RT-PCR relied on the HTBI primer set. TCRdb reanalysed the multiplex PCR reads using MiXCR and keeps one entry per CDR3 protein. This sample carries a few hundred thousand distinct CDR3 sequences, approximately 14% of them seen once, and the ten largest clones take approximately 7%. Sequenced sample: blood. The source of these receptors is a woman aged 25-40 years with Graves' hyperthyroidism.

The chain has TRBV7-3 and TRBJ1-1, with D possibly being TRBD1 (6 bases). CDR1 is SGHTA and CDR2 is FQGTGA in the germline V gene. Trimming took off 3 bases at V and 5 bases at J, with 16 bases between the two ends. The CDR3 runs to 15 residues. CDR3 in DNA: TGTGCCAGCAGCTTCGGACCATCGGGGGCAACTGAAGCTTTCTTT. Translated: CASSFGPSGATEAFF.

The V and J genes are TRBV5-1 and TRBJ2-5; D gene uncertain. Trimming cost V 0 bases and J 1 base, with 4 bases left between them. In germline, CDR1 is SGHRS, CDR2 YFSETQ. The CDR3 is 13 amino acids. The CDR3 nucleotides are TGCGCCAGCAGCTTGGACTCCCAAGAGACCCAGTACTTC. Translating gives CASSLDSQETQYF.

This chain links TRBV5-1 with TRBJ2-3; 10 bases map to TRBD2. Germline assignment: CDR1 SGHRS and CDR2 YFSETQ. The CDR3 contains 16 residues. Trimming removed 3 bases from V and 0 bases from J; junction bases left unmatched: 4. In DNA form, the CDR3 reads TGCGCCAGCAGCTCCGGGACTAGCGATAGCACAGATACGCAGTATTTT. It translates to CASSSGTSDSTDTQYF.

The rearrangement links TRBV27 to TRBJ2-3, with TRBD1 matching over 10 bases. This CDR3 region has 12 residues. J was trimmed by 10 bases and V by 5 bases; bases with no gene match: 3. CDR1 is MNHEY and CDR2 is SMNVEV in the germline V gene (reference sequence). The CDR3 DNA follows: TGTGCCAGCAGTGGGGGACAGGGGTCGCAGTATTTT. Its translation: CASSGGQGSQYF.

The chain combines TRBV4-1 with TRBJ2-7; 7 nucleotides agree with TRBD1. The CDR3 contains 13 residues. From germline, CDR1 is MGHRA and CDR2 YSYEKL. V lost 1 base and J lost 7; bases outside the gene matches: 4. This chain's CDR3 is CASSQGGRGEQYF. CDR3 bases: TGCGCCAGCAGCCAAGGGGGCAGGGGGGAGCAGTACTTC.

This chain uses TRBV24-1 with TRBJ2-6; D is unclear. CDR1 is KGHDR and CDR2 is SFDVKD in the germline V gene. V was cut by 10 bases and J by 2 bases, with 8 bases left in between. The CDR3 is made up of 13 amino acids. Here the CDR3 reads CATSIAGANVLTF. CDR3 in DNA: TGTGCCACGTCCATAGCTGGGGCCAACGTCCTGACTTTC.

This clonotype was seen ten or more times. The V call is TRBV28, the J call TRBJ1-2; 9 nucleotides agree with TRBD1. J lost 5 bases, V lost 5 bases, and 6 bases had no gene match. The CDR3 extends over 14 amino acids. Looked up from germline, CDR1 is MDHEN and CDR2 is SYDVKM. The CDR3 spells CASSAPGQGYGYTF. The CDR3 DNA follows: TGTGCCAGCAGTGCCCCGGGACAGGGATATGGCTACACCTTC.

V usage is TRBV20-1 and J usage is TRBJ2-4; the D gene is possibly TRBD1 (7 bases). This CDR3 spans 19 amino acids. V was pared by 1 base and J by 0 bases, with 22 bases between. Germline assignment: CDR1 DFQATT and CDR2 SNEGSKA (reference sequence). Here the CDR3 DNA reads TGCAGTGCTAGAGGTGGGCGTTGGCCAGGGGGGCTAGCCAAAAACATTCAGTACTTC. Amino acids: CSARGGRWPGGLAKNIQYF.

J is TRBJ2-1 and V is TRBV15; TRBD2 aligns across 14 bases. V dropped 3 bases and J dropped 10; count of bases not matched to a gene: 11. Germline V CDR1 and CDR2: LNHNV, YYDKDF (reference sequence). The CDR3 has 17 residues. The CDR3 reads CATSSERLAGGPGEQFF. The CDR3, as DNA: TGTGCCACCAGCAGCGAAAGACTAGCGGGAGGGCCAGGGGAGCAGTTCTTC.

This clonotype was seen a few times. The V call is TRBV7-2, the J call TRBJ1-1; D might be TRBD1 (6 bases). Trimming stripped 5 bases from V and 0 bases from J, with 16 bases between. CDR1 and CDR2 from the germline V gene are SGHTA and FQGNSA. This CDR3 has 16 amino acids. The CDR3 DNA reads as TGTGCCAGCAGCCCAGGCGTTGGGGGCGTGAACACTGAAGCTTTCTTT. Translated: CASSPGVGGVNTEAFF.

This clonotype has ten or more counts. V usage is TRBV12-3 or TRBV12-4 and J usage is TRBJ2-7, with D tentatively TRBD1 (6 bases). The CDR3 length is 12 residues. V was clipped by 3 bases and J by 5 bases, with 8 bases between them. The CDR3 is CASSFQGNEQYF. As DNA, the CDR3 is TGTGCCAGCAGTTTTCAGGGGAACGAGCAGTACTTC.

The V gene is TRBV27, the J gene TRBJ2-6; tentative D call: TRBD1 (6 bases). CDR1 and CDR2 from the germline V gene are MNHEY and SMNVEV (reference sequence). The CDR3 is 17 amino acids. V was pared by 4 bases and J by 0 bases, with 13 bases between. CDR3 in DNA: TGTGCCAGCAGTTGGGGGCCAGGGTTCTCTGGGGCCAACGTCCTGACTTTC. Its translation: CASSWGPGFSGANVLTF.

Concerning this clonotype: This may stem from a read error, because a much larger clone lies one nucleotide away. The chain uses TRBV3-1 and TRBJ2-7; the D is unclear. The germline V and J ends were trimmed by 2 bases and 0 bases, with 8 bases remaining between them. This CDR3 region has 14 residues. The V gene's germline CDR1 is LGHDT and CDR2 YNNKEL (reference sequence). The CDR3: CASSQHLLSYEQYF. DNA of the CDR3: TGTGCCAGCAGCCAACACCTACTCTCCTACGAGCAGTACTTC.

The sample holds many counts of this clonotype. The chain uses TRBV5-6 and TRBJ1-3; D unresolved. V was pared by 6 bases and J by 0 bases, with 16 bases between. The germline V gene encodes CDR1 SGHDT and CDR2 YYEEEE. CDR3 length equals 16 residues. The CDR3 DNA follows: TGTGCCAGCACCAAGACGGGAGGACCCTCTGGAAACACCATATATTTT. Translated, it gives CASTKTGGPSGNTIYF.

This rearrangement joins TRBV10-3 to TRBJ2-7; TRBD2 aligns across 11 bases. CDR1 is ENHRY and CDR2 is SYGVKD in the germline V gene. The trim removed 0 bases at V and 2 bases at J, leaving 6 bases unmatched. The CDR3 has 17 residues. CDR3 in amino acids: CAISESASGRPTYEQYF. CDR3 in DNA: TGTGCCATCAGTGAGTCGGCTAGCGGGAGGCCCACCTACGAGCAGTACTTC.

This clonotype appeared many times. The chain uses TRBV2 and TRBJ2-1, with a weak D call TRBD2 (5 bases). This CDR3 comprises 13 residues. CDR1 and CDR2 (germline): SNHLY, FYNNEI. Trimming pared 4 bases from V and 3 bases from J, leaving 7 bases between. CDR3 bases: TGTGCCAGCAGTGGACTACGCTACAATGAGCAGTTCTTC. It specifies CASSGLRYNEQFF. The full variable domain, completed using reference TRBV2 and TRBJ2-1, is EPEVTQTPSHQVTQMGQEVILRCVPISNHLYFYWYRQILGQKVEFLVSFYNNEISEKSEIFDDQFSVERPDGSNFTLKIRSTKLEDSAMYFCASSGLRYNEQFFGPGTRLTVL.

This clonotype has only a few counts. This may be a read error, as it is one base from a much larger clone. The gene calls are TRBV28 and TRBJ2-3; maybe TRBD1 (6 bases). Per the germline V gene, CDR1 is MDHEN and CDR2 is SYDVKM. Trimming pared 8 bases from V and 2 bases from J, leaving 14 bases between. The length of the CDR3 is 14 residues. CDR3 DNA: TGTGCCAGCGGCCAGGACAGCTACACAGATACGCAGTATTTT. Its translation is CASGQDSYTDTQYF.

The table lists this clonotype with many counts. This rearrangement joins TRBV7-2 to TRBJ2-7; 12 nucleotides match TRBD2. Germline loops: CDR1 SGHTA, CDR2 FQGNSA. With V trimmed by 3 bases and J by 7 bases, 7 bases remained unmatched. This CDR3 has 15 amino acids. The CDR3 reads CASSFASGRAQEQYF. In nucleotides, the CDR3 is TGTGCCAGCAGCTTCGCTAGCGGGAGGGCCCAGGAGCAGTACTTC.

This clonotype has a handful of counts. The chain links TRBV30 to TRBJ2-3; TRBD2 matches at 7 bases. Germline trimming cut 3 bases from V and 6 bases from J; bases unmatched to any gene: 6. The CDR3 sequence is 13 residues long. Germline assignment: CDR1 GTSNPN and CDR2 SVGIG (reference sequence). CDR3 coding DNA: TGTGCCTGGAGGGCTAGCGGATATGATACGCAGTATTTT. This gives the protein CAWRASGYDTQYF.

This clonotype was recorded at least ten times. V and J are TRBV6-1 and TRBJ2-1, with 11 bases lining up with TRBD2. Per the germline V gene, CDR1 is MNHNS and CDR2 is SASEGT. The CDR3 covers 17 residues. With V trimmed by 10 bases and J by 8 bases, 19 bases remained unmatched. DNA for the CDR3: TGTGCCACCTTGCAGGTAGCGGGAGGGCCGAAAGGGGATGAGCAGTTCTTC. The encoded protein is CATLQVAGGPKGDEQFF.

V usage is TRBV20-1 and J usage is TRBJ2-7; 12 positions agree with TRBD2. The CDR3 covers 14 residues. The V segment lost 6 bases and the J segment 3 bases; nucleotides outside the gene matches: 6. Germline values: CDR1 DFQATT, CDR2 SNEGSKA (reference sequence). The CDR3 sequence: CSALGLAGDYEQYF. As DNA, the CDR3 is TGCAGTGCCTTGGGACTAGCGGGTGACTACGAGCAGTACTTC.

The chain recombines TRBV12-3 or TRBV12-4 with TRBJ2-2; TRBD1 might be the D (6 bases). The CDR3 is 15 amino acids. Between the trimmed V and J ends, which lost 5 bases and 4 bases, there was a span of 14 bases. The CDR3 sequence is CASSLQGTGTGELFF. The DNA of the CDR3 is TGTGCCAGCAGTCTACAGGGAACAGGCACCGGGGAGCTGTTTTTT.

In its sample, this clonotype was seen many times. The CDR3 region has the DNA TGTGCCAGCAGCCCGGCGGGTGGCGGGAGAGGACCCGGGGAGCTGTTTTTT. Protein: CASSPAGGGRGPGELFF. The V gene is TRBV11-2, the J gene TRBJ2-2; 7 positions match TRBD2. CDR3 length: 17 amino acids. Trimming cost V 5 bases and J 6 bases; bases outside gene matches: 15. Germline CDR1 reads SGHAT; CDR2 reads FQNNGV.

This clonotype was observed at least ten times. This chain joins TRBV27 and TRBJ2-7; D is unresolved. V dropped 0 bases and J dropped 0 bases, with 9 bases sitting between them. Germline assignment: CDR1 MNHEY and CDR2 SMNVEV (reference sequence). The CDR3 consists of 15 residues. CDR3 in amino acids: CASSLSTMSSYEQYF. The CDR3 DNA reads TGTGCCAGCAGTTTATCAACAATGAGCTCCTACGAGCAGTACTTC.

The table lists this clonotype with many counts. The chain joins TRBV28 to TRBJ2-3, with 8 bases that match TRBD2. With 4 bases clipped from V and 0 bases from J, the junction kept 3 bases outside the gene matches. Germline CDR1 and CDR2: MDHEN and SYDVKM. This CDR3 is 15 amino acids long. CDR3 coding DNA: TGTGCCAGCAGTTCTTCTAGCGGGAGCACAGATACGCAGTATTTT. Translating gives CASSSSSGSTDTQYF.

Many counts were recorded for this clonotype. The chain links TRBV20-1 to TRBJ2-1; D perhaps matches TRBD2 (5 bases). Trimming removed 3 bases from V and 4 bases from J, with 13 bases in between. CDR3 length: 14 residues. Germline-derived CDR1 and CDR2 are DFQATT and SNEGSKA (reference sequence). The CDR3 loop reads CSASDDYSYNEQFF. Here the CDR3 DNA reads TGCAGTGCTAGCGACGACTACTCTTACAATGAGCAGTTCTTC.

This clonotype was observed a handful of times. The chain is built from TRBV19 and TRBJ1-1, with D possibly TRBD1 on 5 matching bases. Trimming stripped 0 bases from V and 1 base from J, with 9 bases between. This CDR3 has 15 amino acids. Germline V gene data show CDR1 as LNHDA and CDR2 as SQIVND (reference sequence). Here the CDR3 reads CASSIDKTENTEAFF. DNA for the CDR3: TGTGCCAGTAGTATAGACAAGACAGAGAACACTGAAGCTTTCTTT.

The DNA of the CDR3 is TGTGCCAGCAGCTTAGGGTACGAAACCACAGATACGCAGTATTTT. Its translation is CASSLGYETTDTQYF. The V and J genes are TRBV13 and TRBJ2-3; D not certain. Germline V gene lookup returns CDR1 PRHDT and CDR2 FYEKMQ (reference sequence). The V and J ends lost 0 bases and 2 bases respectively, with 9 bases between them. There are 15 residues in the CDR3.

There are many counts of this clonotype. The J gene is TRBJ2-3, the V gene TRBV7-9; D is perhaps TRBD2 (6 bases). The CDR3 sequence is 17 residues long. Germline CDR1 SEHNR, CDR2 FQNEAQ (reference sequence). Trimming pared 5 bases from V and 0 bases from J, leaving 18 bases between. The CDR3 DNA sequence: TGTGCCAGCAGCACGCCGACTAGAGGGACTAGCACAGATACGCAGTATTTT. It is translated as CASSTPTRGTSTDTQYF.

The chain uses TRBV20-1 and TRBJ2-2, with D unresolved. CDR3 length: 14 residues. V gave up 0 bases and J gave up 2 bases, with 7 bases separating them. Germline V gene data show CDR1 as DFQATT and CDR2 as SNEGSKA (reference sequence). The DNA for the CDR3 is TGCAGTGCTAGAGATGGCCCCAACACCGGGGAGCTGTTTTTT. Translated, it gives CSARDGPNTGELFF.

Only a few counts were recorded for this clonotype. The chain is built from TRBV7-3 and TRBJ1-5; 10 bases match TRBD1. Germline CDR1 and CDR2: SGHTA and FQGTGA. The CDR3 runs 18 residues. Trimming cost V 3 bases and J 3 bases; bases outside gene matches: 11. The CDR3 is CASSFGLGTGVTNQPQHF. Here the CDR3 DNA reads TGTGCCAGCAGCTTTGGGTTGGGGACAGGGGTCACCAATCAGCCCCAGCATTTT. The variable domain in full, with the rest retrieved from reference TRBV7-3 and TRBJ1-5, is GAGVSQTPSNKVTEKGKYVELRCDPISGHTALYWYRQSLGQGPEFLIYFQGTGAADDSGLPNDRFFAVRPEGSVSTLKIQRTERGDSAVYLCASSFGLGTGVTNQPQHFGDGTRLSIL.

The V gene is TRBV29-1, the J gene TRBJ2-1; a possible D gene is TRBD1 (6 bases). The CDR3 consists of 14 residues. The V gene's germline CDR1 is SQVTM and CDR2 ANQGSEA. Trimming shortened V by 2 bases and J by 6 bases, and 14 bases separated the two germline ends. Here the CDR3 reads CSVEPAGTSNEQFF. DNA for the CDR3: TGCAGCGTTGAACCAGCTGGGACAAGCAATGAGCAGTTCTTC.